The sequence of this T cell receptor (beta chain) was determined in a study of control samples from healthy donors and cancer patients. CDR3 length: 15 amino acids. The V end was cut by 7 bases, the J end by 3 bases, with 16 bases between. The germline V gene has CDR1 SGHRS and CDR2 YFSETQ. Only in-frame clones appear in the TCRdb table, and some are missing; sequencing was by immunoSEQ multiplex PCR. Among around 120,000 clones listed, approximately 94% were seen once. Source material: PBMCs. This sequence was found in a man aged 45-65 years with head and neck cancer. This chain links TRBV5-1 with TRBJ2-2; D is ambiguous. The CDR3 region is CASDGQNGDTGELFF. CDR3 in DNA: TGCGCCAGCGATGGCCAGAATGGGGACACCGGGGAGCTGTTTTTT.